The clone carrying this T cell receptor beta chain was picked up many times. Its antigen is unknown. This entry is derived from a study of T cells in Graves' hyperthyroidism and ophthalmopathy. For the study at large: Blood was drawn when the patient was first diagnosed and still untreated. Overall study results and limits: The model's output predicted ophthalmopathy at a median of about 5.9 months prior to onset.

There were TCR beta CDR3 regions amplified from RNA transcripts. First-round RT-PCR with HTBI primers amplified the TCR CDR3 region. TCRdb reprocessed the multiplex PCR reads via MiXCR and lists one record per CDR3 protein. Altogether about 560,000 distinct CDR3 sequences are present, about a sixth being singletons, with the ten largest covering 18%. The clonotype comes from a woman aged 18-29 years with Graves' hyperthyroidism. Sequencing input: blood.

The DNA of the CDR3 is TGTGCCAGCAGTACCCCGGCAGGGGCGCGGGTTGAAAAACTGTTTTTT. This sequence encodes CASSTPAGARVEKLFF. The chain employs TRBV28 and TRBJ1-4; possible D gene TRBD1, 6 bases. V lost 5 bases to trimming and J lost 7 bases, with 20 bases between them. The germline V gene encodes CDR1 MDHEN and CDR2 SYDVKM. There are 16 residues in the CDR3.